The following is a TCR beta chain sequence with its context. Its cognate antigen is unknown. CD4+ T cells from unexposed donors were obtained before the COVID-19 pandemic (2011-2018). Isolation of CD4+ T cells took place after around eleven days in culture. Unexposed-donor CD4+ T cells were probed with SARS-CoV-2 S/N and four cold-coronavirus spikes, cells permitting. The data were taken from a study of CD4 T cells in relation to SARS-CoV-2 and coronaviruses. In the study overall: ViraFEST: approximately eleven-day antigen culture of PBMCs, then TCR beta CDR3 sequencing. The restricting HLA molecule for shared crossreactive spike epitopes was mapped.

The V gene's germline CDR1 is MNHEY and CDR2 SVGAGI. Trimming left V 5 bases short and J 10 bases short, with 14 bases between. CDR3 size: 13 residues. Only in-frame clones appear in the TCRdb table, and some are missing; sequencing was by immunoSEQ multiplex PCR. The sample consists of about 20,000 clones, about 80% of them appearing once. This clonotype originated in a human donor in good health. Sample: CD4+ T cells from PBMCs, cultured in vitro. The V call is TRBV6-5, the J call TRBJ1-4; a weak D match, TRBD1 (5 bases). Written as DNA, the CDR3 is TGTGCCAGCAGTCGGGACCGTTCCGGAAAACTGTTTTTT. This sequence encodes CASSRDRSGKLFF.